The clone carrying this T cell receptor (beta chain) was recorded many times. TCRdb redid the calling of the RT-PCR reads with MiXCR, one entry per CDR3 protein. The sample holds roughly 30,000 distinct CDR3 sequences, 6.8% seen once. The ends were cut back, 0 bases at V and 5 bases at J, with 14 bases in the middle. This CDR3 is built from 15 residues. This sample was taken from a study of patients and donors after allogeneic stem cell transplantation. This TCR was recovered from a human donor who was either an allogeneic HSCT recipient or a stem cell or donor lymphocyte infusion donor (not recorded which). It is not recorded whose cells these are; they may come from a transplant donor. This sequence joins TRBV12-3 or TRBV12-4 and TRBJ2-7; unclear D gene. Specimen: blood, either unsorted or a sorted T cell fraction (not recorded which). The CDR3 here is CASSLALARIHEQYF. CDR3 DNA: TGTGCCAGCAGTTTAGCTTTAGCTAGAATACACGAGCAGTACTTC.